This is a list of T cell receptor beta chains from one sample in a study of a mutant IDH1 vaccine in newly diagnosed glioma. These receptors have no identified antigens. Method: immunoSEQ multiplex PCR; TCRdb's copy keeps in-frame clones and lacks some. The data show approximately 60,000 clones, about nine tenths seen once. The sample consisted of PBMCs, taken from a glioma patient whose treatment included an IDH1 peptide vaccine. These receptors came from a man between 35 and 55 years old with glioma. The CDR3 runs from the conserved cysteine through the conserved F or W. Fields, in order: D gene, clone size, J gene, V gene, CDR3 length, CDR3 protein, CDR3 DNA. D genes are given only for firm matches. Clone size is not always given. Where it is, it says once, few, many or a class for expanded clones.

>.|.|TRBJ1-2|TRBV18|16
CASSPVTSRKSYGYTF
TGTGCCAGCTCACCAGTGACCTCGCGGAAGTCATATGGCTACACCTTC
>.|.|TRBJ1-1|TRBV4-3|14
CASSLRSSGTEAFF
TGCGCCAGCAGCCTTCGAAGCAGTGGCACTGAAGCTTTCTTT
>.|.|TRBJ2-1|TRBV6-1|17
CASSEFGGRLSYNEQFF
TGTGCCAGCAGTGAATTTGGTGGGAGGTTATCCTACAATGAGCAGTTCTTC
>.|.|TRBJ2-3|TRBV18|14
CASSPPNAPDTQYF
TGTGCCAGCTCACCACCTAACGCCCCTGATACGCAGTATTTT
>.|.|TRBJ1-2|TRBV5-1|14
CASSGLGNNYGYTF
TGCGCCAGCAGCGGGTTGGGTAACAACTATGGCTACACCTTC
>TRBD1|.|TRBJ1-5|TRBV19|15
CASTPTGRGDQPQHF
TGTGCCAGTACCCCGACAGGGAGGGGAGATCAGCCCCAGCATTTT
>.|.|TRBJ2-7|TRBV7-3|15
CASSARGGSSYEQYF
TGTGCCAGCAGCGCCCGGGGCGGCAGCTCCTACGAGCAGTACTTC
>.|.|TRBJ1-2|TRBV4-1|17
CASSPVVPPSGPAGYTF
TGCGCCAGCAGCCCAGTGGTCCCGCCGTCAGGGCCGGCTGGCTACACCTTC
>.|.|TRBJ2-1|TRBV6-5|15
CASSYSGGSYNEQFF
TGTGCCAGCAGTTACTCAGGGGGCTCCTACAATGAGCAGTTCTTC
>.|.|TRBJ1-5|TRBV27|15
CASTFRFHSNQPQHF
TGTGCCAGCACTTTCAGGTTCCATAGCAATCAGCCCCAGCATTTT
>.|once|TRBJ2-7|TRBV7-2|13
CASSLSQVTTDFF
TGTGCCAGCAGCTTATCGCAGGTCACAACGGATTTCTTC
>.|.|TRBJ2-2|TRBV10-3|14
CAISPITNTGELFF
TGTGCCATCAGCCCTATCACGAACACCGGGGAGCTGTTTTTT
>.|.|TRBJ2-7|TRBV6-6|14
CASRDVGASYEQYF
TGTGCCAGCAGAGACGTTGGGGCCTCCTACGAGCAGTACTTC
>.|.|TRBJ2-6|TRBV12-5|16
CASGLVPLSGANVLTF
TGTGCTAGTGGTTTGGTACCCCTCTCTGGGGCCAACGTCCTGACTTTC
>.|.|TRBJ1-1|TRBV2|14
CASSEMVANTEAFF
TGTGCCAGCAGTGAAATGGTAGCGAACACTGAAGCTTTCTTT
>.|.|TRBJ2-5|TRBV15|12
CATSRVAETQYF
TGTGCCACCAGCAGAGTTGCAGAGACCCAGTACTTC
>.|.|TRBJ2-5|TRBV10-2|14
CASSESTHFETQYF
TGCGCCAGCAGTGAGTCGACCCACTTCGAGACCCAGTACTTC
>.|.|TRBJ2-3|TRBV18|13
CASSPGPTDTQYF
TGTGCCAGCTCACCAGGTCCAACAGATACGCAGTATTTT
>.|.|TRBJ1-3|TRBV7-9|13
CASSSSSGNTIYF
TGTGCCAGCAGCTCCTCCTCTGGAAACACCATATATTTT
>.|once|TRBJ2-4|TRBV4-3|16
CASSQDAGIAKNIQYF
TGCGCCAGCAGCCAAGATGCCGGGATAGCCAAAAACATTCAGTACTTC
>.|few|TRBJ1-2|TRBV2|10
CASSLYGYTF
TGTGCCAGCTCTCTTTATGGCTACACCTTC
>TRBD1|.|TRBJ2-2|TRBV5-1|16
CASSLTGQGATGELFF
TGCGCCAGCAGCTTGACGGGACAGGGGGCCACCGGGGAGCTGTTTTTT
>TRBD1|.|TRBJ1-1|TRBV7-9|15
CASLQGAASNTEAFF
TGTGCCAGCCTACAGGGGGCTGCGTCGAACACTGAAGCTTTCTTT
>TRBD1|.|TRBJ1-1|TRBV2|12
CASSEGGQGAGF
TGTGCCAGCAGTGAAGGGGGACAGGGGGCTGGCTTT
>TRBD1|.|TRBJ2-3|TRBV7-9|16
CASSGPTGASTDTQYF
TGTGCCAGCAGCGGGCCGACAGGGGCGAGCACAGATACGCAGTATTTT
>TRBD1|.|TRBJ2-2|TRBV7-3|14
CASSLAGQAGELFF
TGTGCCAGCAGCTTAGCGGGACAGGCCGGGGAGCTGTTTTTT
>.|.|TRBJ2-7|TRBV7-9|16
CASSFFGGVSMGEQYF
TGTGCCAGCAGCTTCTTTGGTGGCGTCTCCATGGGCGAGCAGTACTTC
>.|.|TRBJ1-1|TRBV9|14
CASSQGRLNTEAFF
TGTGCCAGCAGTCAGGGGCGGCTGAACACTGAAGCTTTCTTT
>.|few|TRBJ1-2|TRBV28|12
CAAYRQPYGYTF
TGTGCTGCCTATAGGCAACCCTATGGCTACACCTTC
>.|.|TRBJ2-7|TRBV7-9|15
CASSERIGSSYEQYF
TGTGCCAGCAGCGAAAGGATAGGCAGCTCCTACGAGCAGTACTTC
>TRBD1|few|TRBJ1-4|TRBV5-5|15
CASSVTGQNNEKLFF
TGTGCCAGCAGCGTGACAGGGCAGAATAATGAAAAACTGTTTTTT
>TRBD1|.|TRBJ2-7|TRBV7-8|14
CASSPTGTGYEQYF
TGTGCCAGCAGCCCAACCGGGACAGGGTACGAGCAGTACTTC
>TRBD2|.|TRBJ2-7|TRBV7-2|14
CASSLGRGSYEQYF
TGTGCCAGCAGCTTGGGGCGGGGGTCCTACGAGCAGTACTTC
>.|.|TRBJ1-2|TRBV6-5|13
CASSPGPLGGYTF
TGTGCCAGCAGTCCCGGGCCTTTGGGGGGCTACACCTTC
>.|few|TRBJ1-1|TRBV29-1|12
CSVSTGNTEAFF
TGCAGCGTTTCTACTGGCAACACTGAAGCTTTCTTT
>.|once|TRBJ1-2|TRBV29-1|11
CSAGSNYGYTF
TGCAGCGCCGGATCTAACTATGGCTACACCTTC
>.|.|TRBJ2-7|TRBV5-6|17
CASSQGWDGRGAYEQYF
TGTGCCAGCAGCCAGGGGTGGGACGGGAGAGGCGCCTACGAGCAGTACTTC
>TRBD1|.|TRBJ2-7|TRBV11-3|13
CASSRRTGLEQYF
TGTGCCAGCAGCCGCCGGACAGGGTTGGAGCAGTACTTC
>.|.|TRBJ2-6|TRBV5-5|14
CASSVTQGANVLTF
TGTGCCAGCAGCGTAACCCAGGGGGCCAACGTCCTGACTTTC
>TRBD2|.|TRBJ2-1|TRBV6-5|15
CASSIVAGGPYEQFF
TGTGCCAGCAGTATAGTAGCGGGAGGGCCCTATGAGCAGTTCTTC
>.|.|TRBJ1-1|TRBV7-6|12
CASSRGDTEAFF
TGTGCCAGCAGCCGGGGGGACACTGAAGCTTTCTTT
>TRBD1|.|TRBJ2-7|TRBV2|15
CASSVEGDRGYEQYF
TGTGCCAGCAGTGTGGAAGGGGACAGGGGCTACGAGCAGTACTTC
>.|.|TRBJ1-2|TRBV25-1|14
CASSVAQALGGYTF
TGTGCCAGCAGTGTCGCACAGGCCCTTGGTGGCTACACCTTC
>.|.|TRBJ1-3|TRBV25-1|14
CASSGPGQGNTIYF
TGTGCCAGCAGTGGCCCCGGACAGGGAAACACCATATATTTT
>.|.|TRBJ2-1|TRBV21-1|16
CASPKRLTSGYNEQFF
TGTGCCAGCCCCAAAAGGCTAACTAGCGGTTACAATGAGCAGTTCTTC
>.|.|TRBJ2-5|TRBV25-1|13
CASSDENQETQYF
TGTGCCAGCAGTGACGAAAACCAAGAGACCCAGTACTTC